Sequencing of this T cell receptor (beta chain) was carried out in a study of spatial heterogeneity in lung cancer. MiXCR was run by TCRdb on the 5' RACE reads, yielding one entry per CDR3 protein. Among 82,000 or so distinct CDR3 sequences, over 9.5% were seen once, and the ten largest hold 4.6%. The time point is: sample taken at primary tumor resection. No cells were sorted before sequencing. The whole RNA sequenced was extracted from tumor, nontumor lung or frozen PBMC. About 73 TRACERx patients with early, untreated non-small cell lung cancer donated samples. This CDR3 spans 16 amino acids. With 1 base clipped from V and 2 bases from J, the junction kept 5 bases outside the gene matches. Germline loops: CDR1 SGHNT, CDR2 YYREEE (reference sequence).

The material sequenced was PBMCs, taken at surgery. This TCR derives from a male donor with early-stage non-small cell lung cancer. The chain combines TRBV5-4 with TRBJ2-5; TRBD2 agrees at 10 bases. CDR3 loop: CASSLPLTSGQETQYF. In DNA form, the CDR3 reads TGTGCCAGCAGCTTGCCCTTGACTAGCGGGCAAGAGACCCAGTACTTC.